The source of this T cell receptor (beta chain) is a study of cytomegalovirus exposure and HLA in healthy donors. CDR1 MGHDK and CDR2 SYGVNS come from the germline V gene. V dropped 1 base and J dropped 0 bases, with 9 bases sitting between them. This CDR3 region has 15 residues. It was with 60 Vbeta and 13 Jbeta primers that the PCR ran. Sequencing used immunoSEQ multiplex PCR; TCRdb keeps in-frame clones, though not all of them. Among roughly 100,000 clones, about three quarters were seen once, and the ten largest hold 5.8%. V and J are TRBV25-1 and TRBJ1-1; D is unresolved. Sequencing was carried out using PBMCs. This TCR was recovered from a man in his 60s in good health and CMV-seropositive. CDR3 sequence (DNA): TGTGCCAGCAGTGAATCACAGCCGCTGAACACTGAAGCTTTCTTT. Its protein product is CASSESQPLNTEAFF.